This T cell receptor (beta chain) came from a study of patients and donors after allogeneic stem cell transplantation. One entry per CDR3 protein, called by TCRdb with MiXCR from the RT-PCR reads. The table has approximately 210,000 distinct CDR3 sequences, roughly 40% seen once. The sample was blood, either unsorted or a sorted T cell fraction (not recorded which). The TCR was taken from a human donor who was either an allogeneic HSCT recipient or a stem cell or donor lymphocyte infusion donor (not recorded which). It is not recorded whose cells these are; they may come from a transplant donor.

The DNA for the CDR3 is TGTGCCAGCAGCTTGAGATCGACAGGGATCAATCAGCCCCAGCATTTT. It codes for CASSLRSTGINQPQHF. This sequence joins TRBV7-2 and TRBJ1-5, with 7 bases lining up with TRBD1. Trimming took 3 bases from V and 3 from J; bases not matched to a gene: 8. This CDR3 region has 16 residues. Per germline, CDR1 SGHTA and CDR2 FQGNSA. Full variable domain (missing parts from reference TRBV7-2 and TRBJ1-5): GAGVSQSPSNKVTEKGKDVELRCDPISGHTALYWYRQSLGQGLEFLIYFQGNSAPDKSGLPSDRFSAERTGGSVSTLTIQRTQQEDSAVYLCASSLRSTGINQPQHFGDGTRLSIL.